This entry features one T cell receptor (beta chain) sequence. The target antigen is unknown. This specimen comes from a study of shared clonotypes between healthy human individuals. Study-wide context: Those who served as donors were two women and three men between the ages of 18 and 49.

Germline assignment: CDR1 KGHSH and CDR2 LQKENI. The V end lost 3 bases, the J end lost 10 bases, and 7 bases lay between the germline ends. The CDR3 runs 11 residues. The study, taken as a whole, reports: Among a handful of donors, roughly 5.4% of naive CD4 clonotypes were found in common.

Genomic DNA from each subset was divided evenly over several immunoSEQ plates. Clones were read by immunoSEQ multiplex PCR, and TCRdb kept only the in-frame ones, dropping some. The sample holds about 2.3 million clones, 85% to 95% seen once. The donors, all of them Caucasian adults, lived in Nashville, Tennessee. This chain uses TRBV18 with TRBJ2-1; D not resolved. The clonotype comes from a man aged 18 to 30 in good health. Some clones in this sample may be carry-over from other donors' samples. Specimen: naive CD4+ T cells from PBMCs. Subset defined: CD45RA+ positively selected. The CDR3, as DNA: TGTGCCAGCTCACCGAATCAGGAGCAGTTCTTC. Encoded protein: CASSPNQEQFF. The full variable domain, with the rest looked up from reference TRBV18 and TRBJ2-1, is NAGVMQNPRHLVRRRGQEARLRCSPMKGHSHVYWYRQLPEEGLKFMVYLQKENIIDESGMPKERFSAEFPKEGPSILRIQQVVRGDSAAYFCASSPNQEQFFGPGTRLTVL.